One sample yielded the 13 T cell receptor beta chains listed below, sequenced in a study of CD8 T cells in Susac syndrome. Random hexamers served to reverse transcribe about 0.45 to 1 ug RNA. TCRdb re-called the immunoSEQ multiplex PCR reads with MiXCR, one entry per CDR3 protein. The data hold approximately 110,000 distinct CDR3 sequences, with 90% to 95% observed a single time. Sequencing was carried out using CD4+ T cells from PBMCs. Every receptor here comes from a human donor in good health.

V usage is TRBV20-1 and J usage is TRBJ1-4; no definite D call. The germline gives CDR1 DFQATT, CDR2 SNEGSKA (reference sequence). This CDR3 comprises 15 residues. Between the trimmed V and J ends, which lost 2 bases and 4 bases, there was a span of 14 bases. The CDR3 nucleotides read TGCAGTGCTAGAAATCGGGTCTCGGGTAATGAAAAACTGTTTTTT. It specifies CSARNRVSGNEKLFF.

The chain joins TRBV3-1 to TRBJ1-2; 9 bases map to TRBD1. The CDR3 has 16 residues. The germline V gene encodes CDR1 LGHDT and CDR2 YNNKEL (reference sequence). The trim removed 4 bases at V and 4 bases at J, leaving 10 bases unmatched. CDR3 region: CASSLSGTGTGYGYTF. The DNA of the CDR3 is TGTGCCAGCAGCCTCTCCGGGACAGGGACCGGCTATGGCTACACCTTC.

The chain has TRBV6-5 and TRBJ1-5; D is unclear. The CDR3 is 15 amino acids. V lost 0 bases to trimming and J lost 2 bases, with 8 bases between them. Germline V CDR1 and CDR2: MNHEY, SVGAGI. The CDR3 loop reads CASSYSGSGNQPQHF. In DNA, the CDR3 is TGTGCCAGCAGTTACTCAGGGTCCGGCAATCAGCCCCAGCATTTT.

The chain is built from TRBV12-3 or TRBV12-4 and TRBJ1-1, with 10 nucleotides matching TRBD1. J gave up 3 bases and V 5 bases, and 9 bases lay outside the gene matches. This CDR3 comprises 16 residues. The CDR3 protein is CASSPYDRGRDTEAFF. The DNA for the CDR3 is TGTGCCAGCAGTCCTTACGACAGGGGGCGGGACACTGAAGCTTTCTTT.

The rearrangement joins TRBV7-9 to TRBJ1-2; 7 nucleotides align to TRBD1. J was trimmed by 3 bases and V by 2 bases; bases with no gene match: 12. The CDR3 runs 17 residues. Germline V lookup: CDR1 SEHNR, CDR2 FQNEAQ (reference sequence). CDR3 bases: TGTGCCAGCAGCTTAATCGAGAACAGGGGCAGTGACTATGGCTACACCTTC. Translation gives CASSLIENRGSDYGYTF.

CDR3 sequence: CASSSKPGVAGELFF. The CDR3 DNA sequence: TGTGCCAGCAGTTCCAAGCCGGGAGTGGCCGGGGAGCTGTTTTTT. The chain is built from TRBV5-4 and TRBJ2-2; tentatively, D is TRBD2 (6 bases). CDR3 size: 15 residues. Per the germline V gene, CDR1 is SGHNT and CDR2 is YYREEE (reference sequence). V lost 5 bases and J lost 6, with 17 bases in between.

The gene calls are TRBV3-1 and TRBJ1-1; D not resolved. Germline V gene data show CDR1 as LGHDT and CDR2 as YNNKEL (reference sequence). V was clipped by 6 bases and J by 7 bases, with 12 bases between them. The CDR3 runs 12 residues. CDR3: CASSASGGEAFF. The CDR3, as DNA: TGTGCCAGCAGTGCAAGCGGTGGTGAAGCTTTCTTT.

V gene TRBV7-9 combines with J gene TRBJ2-1; a possible D gene is TRBD2 (6 bases). The germline CDR1 and CDR2 sequences are SEHNR and FQNEAQ (reference sequence). V gave up 3 bases and J gave up 9 bases, with 9 bases separating them. The CDR3 is 12 amino acids. CDR3 region: CASSFKEGEQFF. CDR3 in DNA: TGTGCCAGCAGCTTCAAGGAGGGTGAGCAGTTCTTC.

This clonotype was counted once. The chain recombines TRBV5-1 with TRBJ2-2; a weak D match, TRBD1 (5 bases). Deletions cut 1 base from V and 0 bases from J, with 10 bases between. Germline-derived CDR1 and CDR2 are SGHRS and YFSETQ. This CDR3 spans 16 amino acids. The CDR3: CASSLMGRANTGELFF. For the CDR3, the DNA is TGCGCCAGCAGCTTGATGGGCAGGGCGAACACCGGGGAGCTGTTTTTT.

V usage is TRBV29-1 and J usage is TRBJ2-1; D possibly corresponds to TRBD1 (5 bases). The V and J ends lost 0 bases and 3 bases respectively, with 12 bases between them. From germline, CDR1 is SQVTM and CDR2 ANQGSEA. This CDR3 spans 15 amino acids. In nucleotides, the CDR3 is TGCAGCGTTGAAGATCGGCAGGGATACTACAATGAGCAGTTCTTC. It encodes CSVEDRQGYYNEQFF.

CDR3 nucleotide sequence: TGTGCCAGCAGCCTCTCGCAGGGTTTTAGCAATCAGCCCCAGCATTTT. As protein: CASSLSQGFSNQPQHF. The chain recombines TRBV12-3 or TRBV12-4 with TRBJ1-5, with a tentative D call TRBD1 (5 bases). Trimming took 6 bases from V and 0 from J, leaving 15 bases between them. The CDR3 sequence is 16 residues long.

V and J are TRBV5-1 and TRBJ2-6; no firm D call. Germline CDR1 is SGHRS and CDR2 is YFSETQ. The CDR3 is 16 residues long. Trimming cost V 0 bases and J 3 bases, with 10 bases left between them. The CDR3 DNA is TGCGCCAGCAGCTTGGCCAAGGGCAGTGGGGCCAACGTCCTGACTTTC. Amino acid sequence: CASSLAKGSGANVLTF.

The genes are TRBV12-3 or TRBV12-4 and TRBJ2-5; 7 bases are a match to TRBD2. This CDR3 region has 14 residues. The V segment lost 4 bases and the J segment 5 bases; nucleotides outside the gene matches: 7. The CDR3 sequence is CASSSGLVMETQYF. The CDR3 nucleotides are TGTGCCAGCAGTTCCGGACTAGTGATGGAGACCCAGTACTTC.